These 2 T cell receptor beta chains came from one sample sequenced in a study of T cells in Graves' hyperthyroidism and ophthalmopathy. RNA transcripts yielded amplified TCR beta CDR3 regions. The study used the HTBI primer set for a first-round RT-PCR of the TCR CDR3. TCRdb recomputed calls from the multiplex PCR reads with MiXCR, one row per CDR3 protein. Here the sample spans under 500,000 distinct CDR3 sequences, more than 13% being singletons. The specimen was blood. All receptors derive from a man over 45 with Graves' ophthalmopathy.

This clonotype was seen repeatedly, ten times or more. The chain links TRBV3-1 to TRBJ2-1, with TRBD1 matching over 12 bases. J was trimmed by 7 bases and V by 4 bases; bases with no gene match: 8. The CDR3 is 16 amino acids. CDR1 and CDR2 (germline): LGHDT, YNNKEL (reference sequence). The CDR3 is CASSPPGQGAGNEQFF. The DNA of the CDR3 is TGTGCCAGCAGCCCCCCGGGACAGGGGGCTGGTAATGAGCAGTTCTTC.

This clonotype has ten or more counts. The V call is TRBV20-1, the J call TRBJ2-7; D unclear. The CDR3 has 13 residues. V was pared by 5 bases and J by 0 bases, with 11 bases between. From germline, CDR1 is DFQATT and CDR2 SNEGSKA (reference sequence). The DNA of the CDR3 is TGCAGTGCTTCCACGGCAGACTCCTACGAGCAGTACTTC. This encodes CSASTADSYEQYF.